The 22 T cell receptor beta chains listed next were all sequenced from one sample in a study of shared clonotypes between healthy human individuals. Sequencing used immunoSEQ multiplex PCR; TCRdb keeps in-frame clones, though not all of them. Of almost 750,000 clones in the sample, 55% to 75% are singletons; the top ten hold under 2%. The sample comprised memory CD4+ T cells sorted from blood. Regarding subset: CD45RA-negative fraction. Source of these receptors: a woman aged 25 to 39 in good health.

CDR3 bases: TGTGCCAGTAGCCCGGGGCAGGCTTCCTACGAGCAGTACTTC. Residues: CASSPGQASYEQYF. The chain employs TRBV19 and TRBJ2-7; D assignment may be TRBD1 or TRBD2 (5 bases each). The germline CDR1 and CDR2 sequences are LNHDA and SQIVND (reference sequence). The CDR3 extends over 14 amino acids. V was pared by 6 bases and J by 1 base, with 13 bases between.

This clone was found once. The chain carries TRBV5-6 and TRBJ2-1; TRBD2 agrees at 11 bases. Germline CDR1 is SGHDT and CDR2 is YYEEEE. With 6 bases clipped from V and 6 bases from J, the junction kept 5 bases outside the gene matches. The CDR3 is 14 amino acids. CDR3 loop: CASTRLAGLNEQFF. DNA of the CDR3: TGTGCCAGCACCCGACTAGCGGGGCTCAATGAGCAGTTCTTC.

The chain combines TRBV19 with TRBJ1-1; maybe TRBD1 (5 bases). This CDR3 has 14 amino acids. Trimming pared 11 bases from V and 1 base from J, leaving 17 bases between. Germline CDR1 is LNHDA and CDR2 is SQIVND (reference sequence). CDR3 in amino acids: CALMAGPRNTEAFF. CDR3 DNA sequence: TGTGCCCTCATGGCGGGGCCCCGGAACACTGAAGCTTTCTTT.

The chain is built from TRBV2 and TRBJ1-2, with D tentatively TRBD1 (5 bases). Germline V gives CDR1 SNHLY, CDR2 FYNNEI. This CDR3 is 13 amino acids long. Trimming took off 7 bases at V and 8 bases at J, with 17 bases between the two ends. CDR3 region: CASMPGGFEGYTF. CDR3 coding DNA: TGTGCCAGCATGCCGGGGGGATTCGAAGGCTACACCTTC.

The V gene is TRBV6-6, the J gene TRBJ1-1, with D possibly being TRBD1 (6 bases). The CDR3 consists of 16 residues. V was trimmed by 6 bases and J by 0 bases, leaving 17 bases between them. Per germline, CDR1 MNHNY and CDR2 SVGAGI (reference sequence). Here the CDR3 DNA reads TGTGCCAGCAGCCTCTCCCTAGGGGGAATGAACACTGAAGCTTTCTTT. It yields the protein CASSLSLGGMNTEAFF.

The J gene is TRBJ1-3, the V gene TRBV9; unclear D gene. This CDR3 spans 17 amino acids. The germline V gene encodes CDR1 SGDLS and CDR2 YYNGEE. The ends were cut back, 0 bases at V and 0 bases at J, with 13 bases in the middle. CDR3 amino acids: CASSVAARTVSGNTIYF. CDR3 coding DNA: TGTGCCAGCAGCGTAGCGGCCCGAACAGTCTCTGGAAACACCATATATTTT.

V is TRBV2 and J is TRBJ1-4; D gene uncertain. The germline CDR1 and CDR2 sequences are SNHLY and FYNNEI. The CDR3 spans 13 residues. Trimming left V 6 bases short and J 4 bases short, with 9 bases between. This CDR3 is CASSPRFNEKLFF. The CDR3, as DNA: TGTGCCAGCAGCCCACGATTTAATGAAAAACTGTTTTTT.

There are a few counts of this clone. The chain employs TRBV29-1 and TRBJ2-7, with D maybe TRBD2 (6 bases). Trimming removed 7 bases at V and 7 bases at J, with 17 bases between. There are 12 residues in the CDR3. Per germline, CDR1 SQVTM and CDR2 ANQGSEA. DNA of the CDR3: TGCAGCGGGGGGGTAGGGAATAGGGAGCAGTACTTC. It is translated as CSGGVGNREQYF.

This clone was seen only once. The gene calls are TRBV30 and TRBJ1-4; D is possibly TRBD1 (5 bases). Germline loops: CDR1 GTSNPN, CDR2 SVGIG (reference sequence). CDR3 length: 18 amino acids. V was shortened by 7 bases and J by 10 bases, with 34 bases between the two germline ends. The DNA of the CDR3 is TGTGCCTTCTCCCCGGGCAGGTCTCTGGGGGTAGGAGTTGGAAAACTGTTTTTT. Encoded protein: CAFSPGRSLGVGVGKLFF. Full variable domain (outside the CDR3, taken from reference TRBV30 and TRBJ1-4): SQTIHQWPATLVQPVGSPLSLECTVEGTSNPNLYWYRQAAGRGLQLLFYSVGIGQISSEVPQNLSASRPQDRQFILSSKKLLLSDSGFYLCAFSPGRSLGVGVGKLFFGSGTQLSVL.

DNA for the CDR3: TGTGCCAGTAGTACCCAAAGGAGCGCCACTGAAGCTTTCTTT. Its translation is CASSTQRSATEAFF. The chain is built from TRBV19 and TRBJ1-1; D remains ambiguous. Trimming took off 4 bases at V and 4 bases at J, with 13 bases between the two ends. The CDR3 has 14 amino acids. Germline CDR1 is LNHDA and CDR2 is SQIVND (reference sequence).

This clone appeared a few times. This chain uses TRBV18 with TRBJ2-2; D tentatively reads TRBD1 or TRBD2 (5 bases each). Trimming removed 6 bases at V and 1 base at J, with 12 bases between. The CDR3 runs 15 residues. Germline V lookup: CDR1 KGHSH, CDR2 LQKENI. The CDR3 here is CASSPGTQNTGELFF. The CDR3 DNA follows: TGTGCCAGCTCTCCCGGGACCCAGAACACCGGGGAGCTGTTTTTT.

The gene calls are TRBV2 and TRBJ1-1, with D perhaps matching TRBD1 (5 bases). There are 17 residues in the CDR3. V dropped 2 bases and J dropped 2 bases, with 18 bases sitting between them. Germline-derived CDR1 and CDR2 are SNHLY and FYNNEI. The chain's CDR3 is CASSEIGLGEQNTEAFF. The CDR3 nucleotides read TGTGCCAGCAGTGAAATAGGGTTGGGGGAGCAAAACACTGAAGCTTTCTTT.

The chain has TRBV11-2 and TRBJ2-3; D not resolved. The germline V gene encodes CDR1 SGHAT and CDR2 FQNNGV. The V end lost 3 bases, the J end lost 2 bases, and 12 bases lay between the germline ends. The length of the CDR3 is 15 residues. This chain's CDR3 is CASSFGARHTDTQYF. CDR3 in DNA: TGTGCCAGCAGCTTCGGAGCCAGACACACAGATACGCAGTATTTT.

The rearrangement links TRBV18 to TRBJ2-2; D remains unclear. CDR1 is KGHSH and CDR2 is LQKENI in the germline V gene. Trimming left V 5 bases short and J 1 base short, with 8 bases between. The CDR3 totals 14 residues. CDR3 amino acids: CASSNIKNTGELFF. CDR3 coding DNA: TGTGCCAGCTCAAACATTAAGAACACCGGGGAGCTGTTTTTT.

The chain's CDR3 is CASSVGQDTDTQYF. Written as DNA, the CDR3 is TGTGCCAGCAGCGTAGGACAGGACACAGATACGCAGTATTTT. The J gene is TRBJ2-3, the V gene TRBV9, with D perhaps matching TRBD1 (6 bases). CDR1 SGDLS and CDR2 YYNGEE come from the germline V gene. Trimming took off 0 bases at V and 2 bases at J, with 7 bases between the two ends. This CDR3 has 14 amino acids.

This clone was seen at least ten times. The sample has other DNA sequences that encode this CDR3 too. CDR3 in amino acids: CASSELAGVGEQYF. The DNA for the CDR3 is TGTGCCAGCAGTGAACTAGCGGGAGTTGGCGAGCAGTACTTC. The rearrangement uses TRBV2 and TRBJ2-7, with 10 bases aligning to TRBD2. The ends lost 2 bases at V and 6 bases at J; junction bases unmatched: 4. Per germline, CDR1 SNHLY and CDR2 FYNNEI. The CDR3 has 14 amino acids.

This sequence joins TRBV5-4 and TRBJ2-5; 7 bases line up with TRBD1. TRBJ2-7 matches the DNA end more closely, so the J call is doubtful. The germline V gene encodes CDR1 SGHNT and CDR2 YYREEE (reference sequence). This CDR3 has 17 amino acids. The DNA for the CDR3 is TGTGCCAGCAGCTTGGAACCGCCGGGACAGAGTTCCTACGAGCAGTACTTC. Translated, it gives CASSLEPPGQSSYEQYF.

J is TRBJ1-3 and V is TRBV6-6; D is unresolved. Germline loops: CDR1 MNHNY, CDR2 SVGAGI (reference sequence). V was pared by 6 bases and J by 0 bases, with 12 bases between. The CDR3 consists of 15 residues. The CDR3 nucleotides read TGTGCCAGCAGCCGTGGACTGAACTCTGGAAACACCATATATTTT. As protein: CASSRGLNSGNTIYF.

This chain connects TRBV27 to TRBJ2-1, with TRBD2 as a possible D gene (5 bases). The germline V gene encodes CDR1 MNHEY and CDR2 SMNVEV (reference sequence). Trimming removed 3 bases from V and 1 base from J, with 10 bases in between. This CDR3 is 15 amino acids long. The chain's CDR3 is CASSFGRVSYNEQFF. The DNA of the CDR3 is TGTGCCAGCAGTTTCGGGCGGGTTTCCTACAATGAGCAGTTCTTC.

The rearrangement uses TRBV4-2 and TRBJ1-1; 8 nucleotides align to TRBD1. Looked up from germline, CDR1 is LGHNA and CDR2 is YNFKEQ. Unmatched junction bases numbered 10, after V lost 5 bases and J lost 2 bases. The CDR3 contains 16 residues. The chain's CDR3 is CASSKGQGEQNTEAFF. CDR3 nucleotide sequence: TGTGCCAGCAGCAAAGGACAGGGAGAACAAAACACTGAAGCTTTCTTT.

This CDR3 reads CASRLGRRTGELFF. As DNA, the CDR3 is TGTGCCAGCAGACTAGGACGGCGGACCGGGGAGCTGTTTTTT. This chain joins TRBV27 and TRBJ2-2; perhaps TRBD2 as D (5 bases). This CDR3 contains 14 residues. Germline V gives CDR1 MNHEY, CDR2 SMNVEV (reference sequence). Trimming left V 6 bases short and J 5 bases short, with 13 bases between.

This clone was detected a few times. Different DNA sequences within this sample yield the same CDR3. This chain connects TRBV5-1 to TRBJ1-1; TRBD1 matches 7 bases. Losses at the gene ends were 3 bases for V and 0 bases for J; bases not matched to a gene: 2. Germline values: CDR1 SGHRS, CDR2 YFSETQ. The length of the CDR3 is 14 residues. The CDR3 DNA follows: TGCGCCAGCAGCTCGGGACAGTTGAACACTGAAGCTTTCTTT. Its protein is CASSSGQLNTEAFF.